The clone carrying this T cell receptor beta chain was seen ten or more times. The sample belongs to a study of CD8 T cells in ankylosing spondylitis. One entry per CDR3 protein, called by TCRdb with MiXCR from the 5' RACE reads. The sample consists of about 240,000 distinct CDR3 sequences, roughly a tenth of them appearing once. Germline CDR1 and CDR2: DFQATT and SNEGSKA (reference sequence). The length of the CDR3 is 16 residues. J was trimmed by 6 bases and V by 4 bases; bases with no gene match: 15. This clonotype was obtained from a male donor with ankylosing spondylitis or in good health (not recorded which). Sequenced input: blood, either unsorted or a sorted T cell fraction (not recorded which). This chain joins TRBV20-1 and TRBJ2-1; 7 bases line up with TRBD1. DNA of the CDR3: TGCAGTGCTATACGGACAGGTGTGAGGTCCCTCAATGAGCAGTTCTTC. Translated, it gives CSAIRTGVRSLNEQFF.